The rows below give T cell receptor beta chains drawn from one sample of a study of T cell responses to AZD1222 COVID-19 vaccine. The table came from immunoSEQ multiplex PCR; TCRdb's copy has only in-frame clones and leaves some out. The sample records over 95,000 clones, 88% being singletons. The sample here was peripheral blood, taken 28 days after the second AZD1222 dose. All receptors come from an adult who received the AZD1222 COVID-19 vaccine. Each CDR3 is given with its conserved first and last residue. The order of the fields is J gene, V gene, D gene, clone size, CDR3 DNA, CDR3 protein. D genes are given only for firm matches. Clone size appears in some rows only: once, few, many, or a class for an expanded clone.

TRBJ2-5 TRBV5-4 TRBD2 - TGTGCCAGCAGCTCTGGGACTAGCGGGAGGGCCTGGGAGACCCAGTACTTC CASSSGTSGRAWETQYF
TRBJ2-3 TRBV15 - - TGTGCCACCAGCAGACCATCGCGAGTGTCAGATACGCAGTATTTT CATSRPSRVSDTQYF
TRBJ1-3 TRBV10-3 - - TGTGCCATCAGTGAAGACGGCCTTTTCTCTGGAAACACCATATATTTT CAISEDGLFSGNTIYF
TRBJ1-2 TRBV23-1 - once TGCGCCAGCAGGGATTATACGGGACCGCGGAATGGCTACACCTTC CASRDYTGPRNGYTF
TRBJ1-1 TRBV5-1 - - TGCGCCAGCAGCTTGGTTTCGGCAGACACTGAAGCTTTCTTT CASSLVSADTEAFF
TRBJ1-5 TRBV27 - - TGTGCCAGCAGTGGACCTAACCAGCCCCAGCATTTT CASSGPNQPQHF
TRBJ1-3 TRBV15 - - TGTGCCACCAGCAGAGCCCTGGCGGAGGTCACTGGAAACACCATATATTTT CATSRALAEVTGNTIYF
TRBJ1-6 TRBV6-5 - - TGTGCCAGCAGGAGGGAGGGAAATAATTCACCCCTCCACTTT CASRREGNNSPLHF
TRBJ1-4 TRBV28 TRBD1 - TGTGCCAGCAGTTCACCGGGACAGGGGTTTGAAAAACTGTTTTTT CASSSPGQGFEKLFF
TRBJ1-5 TRBV12-1 - few TGTGCCAGCAGATTCAATCAGCCCCAGCATTTT CASRFNQPQHF
TRBJ1-2 TRBV2 TRBD1 - TGTGCCAGCAATAGTGTAGGACAGGGGGCGCTTGGCTACACCTTC CASNSVGQGALGYTF